Shown below are 23 T cell receptor beta chains from a single sample sequenced in a study of PD-L1 blockade in urothelial cancer. Libraries were prepared by immunoSEQ multiplex PCR; TCRdb keeps only in-frame clonotypes and omits some of them. Of 35,000 to 50,000 clones listed, about 80% were seen once; the top ten hold approximately 2.9%. The source material was PBMCs, sampled around atezolizumab (anti-PD-L1) treatment. These receptors were taken from a man aged 70-80 years with urothelial cancer.

This clone was found a few times. This chain uses TRBV29-1 with TRBJ1-1; D remains unclear. The CDR3 loop spans 11 amino acids. V lost 4 bases, J lost 8 bases, and 11 bases lay in between. Germline V gives CDR1 SQVTM, CDR2 ANQGSEA. CDR3 residues: CSVALGPEAFF. The CDR3 DNA reads as TGCAGCGTTGCCTTGGGCCCCGAAGCTTTCTTT.

The chain links TRBV28 to TRBJ2-1; D uncertain. The CDR3 contains 12 residues. Trimming removed 4 bases at V and 6 bases at J, with 7 bases between. Per the germline V gene, CDR1 is MDHEN and CDR2 is SYDVKM. As DNA, the CDR3 is TGTGCCAGCAGTTCAGTCTCCAATGAGCAGTTCTTC. Translated: CASSSVSNEQFF.

The rearrangement uses TRBV6-4 and TRBJ2-7, with 10 bases lining up with TRBD2. V shed 1 base, J shed 5 bases, and the junction held 8 bases outside the gene matches. The germline CDR1 and CDR2 sequences are MRHNA and SNTAGT. The CDR3 spans 16 residues. This chain's CDR3 is CASSDYWTSGPDEQYF. For the CDR3, the DNA is TGTGCCAGCAGTGACTACTGGACTAGCGGTCCGGACGAGCAGTACTTC.

The chain joins TRBV5-1 to TRBJ2-7, with a weak D call TRBD1 (6 bases). The CDR3 consists of 14 residues. The V end lost 0 bases, the J end lost 6 bases, and 13 bases lay between the germline ends. The germline CDR1 and CDR2 sequences are SGHRS and YFSETQ. The CDR3 region is CASSLGRGRGEQYF. CDR3 coding DNA: TGCGCCAGCAGCTTGGGTAGGGGGAGAGGCGAGCAGTACTTC.

The chain carries TRBV7-3 and TRBJ2-1; TRBD2 aligns across 10 bases. The CDR3 runs 14 residues. The ends lost 2 bases at V and 9 bases at J; junction bases unmatched: 4. Germline lookup yields CDR1 SGHTA and CDR2 FQGTGA. The CDR3 bases are TGTGCCAGCAGCTTACTAGCGGGAGCGGCTGAGCAGTTCTTC. The encoded protein is CASSLLAGAAEQFF.

This chain joins TRBV5-4 and TRBJ2-1, with D perhaps TRBD2 (6 bases). The CDR3 is 15 residues long. V was clipped by 5 bases and J by 6 bases, with 18 bases between them. From germline, CDR1 is SGHNT and CDR2 YYREEE (reference sequence). CDR3 residues: CASRSSGGGFNEQFF. The CDR3 DNA sequence: TGTGCCAGCAGGAGTAGCGGAGGAGGGTTCAATGAGCAGTTCTTC.

This chain links TRBV27 with TRBJ2-2; D is uncertain. The CDR3 has 13 amino acids. The V end was cut by 4 bases, the J end by 7 bases, with 10 bases between. CDR1 and CDR2 from the germline V gene are MNHEY and SMNVEV (reference sequence). The CDR3 loop is CASSSDMDGELFF. CDR3 in DNA: TGTGCCAGCAGTTCAGACATGGACGGGGAGCTGTTTTTT.

This clone was recorded a few times. J is TRBJ2-1 and V is TRBV18; D gene ambiguous. V was clipped by 2 bases and J by 7 bases, with 6 bases between them. Germline V gene data show CDR1 as KGHSH and CDR2 as LQKENI. This CDR3 spans 12 amino acids. CDR3 sequence: CASSPVQNEQFF. DNA of the CDR3: TGTGCCAGCTCACCAGTGCAGAATGAGCAGTTCTTC.

The rearrangement links TRBV7-3 to TRBJ2-2; D is perhaps TRBD1 (6 bases). The V end was cut by 6 bases, the J end by 6 bases, with 14 bases between. This CDR3 comprises 14 residues. Germline CDR1 is SGHTA and CDR2 is FQGTGA. CDR3 coding DNA: TGTGCCAGCAGTCCTAACAACAGGGCCGGGGAGCTGTTTTTT. Translated: CASSPNNRAGELFF. Full variable domain (remainder filled in from reference TRBV7-3 and TRBJ2-2): GAGVSQTPSNKVTEKGKYVELRCDPISGHTALYWYRQSLGQGPEFLIYFQGTGAADDSGLPNDRFFAVRPEGSVSTLKIQRTERGDSAVYLCASSPNNRAGELFFGEGSRLTVL.

As DNA, the CDR3 is TGTGCCAGCAGTGAAGTAAACAGGGAAGGCGGGGAGCTGTTTTTT. This encodes CASSEVNREGGELFF. The J gene is TRBJ2-2, the V gene TRBV6-4; a weak D match, TRBD1 (6 bases). Germline V gene sequence: CDR1 MRHNA, CDR2 SNTAGT. CDR3 size: 15 residues. Trimming removed 3 bases from V and 7 bases from J, with 15 bases in between.

This rearrangement joins TRBV9 to TRBJ2-1; D is unclear. Deletions cut 3 bases from V and 8 bases from J, with 9 bases between. The CDR3 has 12 amino acids. Germline V lookup: CDR1 SGDLS, CDR2 YYNGEE. The CDR3 is CASSAFSDEQFF. Written as DNA, the CDR3 is TGTGCCAGCAGCGCCTTCTCGGATGAGCAGTTCTTC.

V usage is TRBV13 and J usage is TRBJ2-1, with 9 bases fitting TRBD1. V shed 9 bases, J shed 10 bases, and the junction held 13 bases outside the gene matches. CDR1 is PRHDT and CDR2 is FYEKMQ in the germline V gene (reference sequence). The CDR3 sequence is 14 residues long. The chain's CDR3 is CASCRDREQREQFF. In DNA form, the CDR3 reads TGTGCCAGTTGCCGGGACAGGGAACAAAGGGAGCAGTTCTTC.

The chain links TRBV18 to TRBJ1-5; 10 bases align to TRBD1. The CDR3 totals 14 residues. Germline CDR1 and CDR2: KGHSH and LQKENI. J was trimmed by 10 bases and V by 3 bases; bases with no gene match: 6. The CDR3 nucleotides are TGTGCCAGCTCACCCGGACAGGGGGAAAGTCCCCAGCATTTT. Its translation: CASSPGQGESPQHF. The entire variable domain, with the rest obtained from reference TRBV18 and TRBJ1-5, is as follows: NAGVMQNPRHLVRRRGQEARLRCSPMKGHSHVYWYRQLPEEGLKFMVYLQKENIIDESGMPKERFSAEFPKEGPSILRIQQVVRGDSAAYFCASSPGQGESPQHFGDGTRLSIL.

The chain has TRBV6-5 and TRBJ1-6, with a tentative D call TRBD1 (6 bases). Between the trimmed V and J ends, which lost 4 bases and 6 bases, there was a span of 13 bases. CDR1 MNHEY and CDR2 SVGAGI come from the germline V gene. CDR3 length: 15 amino acids. The CDR3 region has the DNA TGTGCCAGCAGTTCGCGGACAGCCCGTAATTCACCCCTCCACTTT. Amino acid sequence: CASSSRTARNSPLHF.

The chain combines TRBV4-1 with TRBJ2-1; 9 nucleotides align to TRBD2. The germline V gene has CDR1 MGHRA and CDR2 YSYEKL. Germline trimming cut 3 bases from V and 1 base from J; bases unmatched to any gene: 4. CDR3 length equals 16 residues. The CDR3 loop reads CASSQTSGPSYNEQFF. The CDR3 DNA sequence: TGCGCCAGCAGCCAGACTAGCGGCCCTTCCTACAATGAGCAGTTCTTC.

V gene TRBV27 combines with J gene TRBJ1-5; 9 bases match TRBD1. The CDR3 loop spans 17 amino acids. After removal of 5 bases from V and 1 base from J, the junction contained 9 bases not matched to a gene. The germline V gene encodes CDR1 MNHEY and CDR2 SMNVEV (reference sequence). The CDR3 DNA follows: TGTGCCAGCAGTAGGAAAGCGGGGACAGGGAGCAATCAGCCCCAGCATTTT. Its protein is CASSRKAGTGSNQPQHF.

This clone was counted between two and nine times. This chain uses TRBV11-2 with TRBJ2-2; possibly TRBD2 for D (7 bases). The germline V gene has CDR1 SGHAT and CDR2 FQNNGV. The length of the CDR3 is 15 residues. V lost 3 bases and J lost 3, with 11 bases in between. The CDR3 DNA sequence: TGTGCCAGCAGCTTTCGGGGGGCAGACACCGGGGAGCTGTTTTTT. Translated, it gives CASSFRGADTGELFF.

The V call is TRBV6-5, the J call TRBJ2-7, with a tentative D call TRBD1 (6 bases). V was cut by 9 bases and J by 6 bases, with 24 bases left in between. Germline lookup yields CDR1 MNHEY and CDR2 SVGAGI. The CDR3 sequence is 15 residues long. Here the CDR3 reads CASQGSGHGGSEQYF. The CDR3, as DNA: TGTGCCAGTCAGGGATCGGGACATGGGGGATCCGAGCAGTACTTC.

The V call is TRBV18, the J call TRBJ2-7, with D perhaps TRBD1 (6 bases). V was clipped by 0 bases and J by 3 bases, with 9 bases between them. The CDR3 runs 14 residues. Per the germline V gene, CDR1 is KGHSH and CDR2 is LQKENI. The CDR3 bases are TGTGCCAGCTCACCACCAGGGGGAAACTACGAGCAGTACTTC. Its translation: CASSPPGGNYEQYF. Full variable domain (outside the CDR3, taken from reference TRBV18 and TRBJ2-7): NAGVMQNPRHLVRRRGQEARLRCSPMKGHSHVYWYRQLPEEGLKFMVYLQKENIIDESGMPKERFSAEFPKEGPSILRIQQVVRGDSAAYFCASSPPGGNYEQYFGPGTRLTVT.

This clone showed up just once. The V gene is TRBV7-2, the J gene TRBJ2-3; no definite D call. This CDR3 has 17 amino acids. The germline V gene encodes CDR1 SGHTA and CDR2 FQGNSA. The V end lost 1 base, the J end lost 1 base, and 15 bases lay between the germline ends. CDR3 sequence reads: CASSLDPLIRGTDTQYF. CDR3 DNA sequence: TGTGCCAGCAGCTTAGACCCTCTCATTCGGGGCACAGATACGCAGTATTTT.

This chain joins TRBV5-6 and TRBJ2-7; D is undetermined. Trimming removed 2 bases at V and 4 bases at J, with 10 bases between. Germline V lookup: CDR1 SGHDT, CDR2 YYEEEE. The length of the CDR3 is 13 residues. The DNA for the CDR3 is TGTGCCAGCAGCTTCCGACACTTATACGAGCAGTACTTC. This gives the protein CASSFRHLYEQYF.

J is TRBJ2-5 and V is TRBV4-1; 13 nucleotides align to TRBD2. The CDR3 covers 15 residues. Germline CDR1 is MGHRA and CDR2 is YSYEKL. After removal of 4 bases from V and 4 bases from J, the junction contained 3 bases not matched to a gene. As DNA, the CDR3 is TGCGCCAGCAGCCCCGGACTAGCGGGAGCAGAGACCCAGTACTTC. Residues: CASSPGLAGAETQYF.

The V and J genes are TRBV15 and TRBJ2-1; D not resolved. The CDR3 consists of 13 residues. CDR1 and CDR2 (germline): LNHNV, YYDKDF (reference sequence). With 0 bases removed from V and 10 bases from J, the gap between germline ends came to 10 bases. The CDR3 is CATSRDPLFEQFF. As DNA, the CDR3 is TGTGCCACCAGCAGAGATCCCCTGTTCGAGCAGTTCTTC.